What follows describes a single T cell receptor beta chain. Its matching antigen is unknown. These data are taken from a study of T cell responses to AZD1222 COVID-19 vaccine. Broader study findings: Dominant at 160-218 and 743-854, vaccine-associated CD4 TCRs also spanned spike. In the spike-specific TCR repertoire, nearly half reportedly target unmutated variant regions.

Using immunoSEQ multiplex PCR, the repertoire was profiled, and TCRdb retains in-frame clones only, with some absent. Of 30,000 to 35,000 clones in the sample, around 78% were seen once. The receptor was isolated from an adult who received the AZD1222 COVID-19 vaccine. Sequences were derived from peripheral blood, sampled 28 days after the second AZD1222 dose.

The CDR3 loop is CASSPRPGETQYF. The CDR3 bases are TGTGCCAGCTCACCCCGGCCCGGCGAGACCCAGTACTTC. The chain carries TRBV18 and TRBJ2-5; D is undetermined. There are 13 residues in the CDR3. Germline CDR1 KGHSH, CDR2 LQKENI. The V end lost 3 bases, the J end lost 5 bases, and 10 bases lay between the germline ends.